This T cell receptor beta chain was captured in a study of blood T cell repertoires in COVID-19. In the study overall: Samples of COVID-19 (acute and convalescent) were obtained from the United States, Italy and Spain. PBMCs, B-cell-depleted T cells, or T cells were the source of the cDNA or gDNA that made up the material.

Original data processing: Amplified reference gene primers provided the basis for estimating nucleated cell counts. Generated by immunoSEQ multiplex PCR, the TCRdb table keeps only in-frame clones and is missing some. That table gives V, J and clone size, and the DNA gave D and trimming. The sample records some 100,000 clones, around nine tenths being singletons. After removal of 1 base from V and 7 bases from J, the junction contained 4 bases not matched to a gene. The germline gives CDR1 SGHDT, CDR2 YYEEEE. This CDR3 spans 13 amino acids. The rearrangement joins TRBV5-6 to TRBJ1-2; 7 bases line up with TRBD1. The specimen sequenced was peripheral blood. The receptor was derived from a man aged 65 to 85 with acute or convalescent COVID-19. The CDR3 reads CASSLWDRPGYTF. DNA for the CDR3: TGTGCCAGCAGCTTGTGGGACAGACCTGGCTACACCTTC. Variable domain in full (rest from reference TRBV5-6 and TRBJ1-2): DAGVTQSPTHLIKTRGQQVTLRCSPKSGHDTVSWYQQALGQGPQFIFQYYEEEERQRGNFPDRFSGHQFPNYSSELNVNALLLGDSALYLCASSLWDRPGYTFGSGTRLTVV.